This record covers a single TCR beta chain. The sample comes from a study of blood T cell repertoires in COVID-19. Study details: T cells, B-cell-depleted T cells, or PBMCs supplied cDNA or gDNA.

Assay: immunoSEQ multiplex PCR; the TCRdb copy retains only in-frame clones and omits some. The sample holds a few hundred thousand clones, around four fifths seen once. Across 20 to 25 US areas, participants ranged in age from 18 to 89 years. This CDR3 is built from 16 residues. Germline lookup yields CDR1 KGHSH and CDR2 LQKENI. V gave up 5 bases and J gave up 1 base, with 16 bases separating them. J is TRBJ2-3 and V is TRBV18; D possibly corresponds to TRBD2 (7 bases). The source is a man aged 40-49 years who had recovered from COVID-19. The sample comprised PBMCs or T cells enriched from blood (not recorded which). The CDR3 protein is CASSSTGGRGTDTQYF. The CDR3, as DNA: TGTGCCAGCTCATCCACGGGGGGCAGGGGCACAGATACGCAGTATTTT. Full variable domain (rest looked up from reference TRBV18 and TRBJ2-3): NAGVMQNPRHLVRRRGQEARLRCSPMKGHSHVYWYRQLPEEGLKFMVYLQKENIIDESGMPKERFSAEFPKEGPSILRIQQVVRGDSAAYFCASSSTGGRGTDTQYFGPGTRLTVL.